The clone carrying this T cell receptor (beta chain) was found many times. Its specificity is not known. The TCR beta CDR3 regions underwent amplification using RNA transcripts as the source. During a first-round RT-PCR of the TCR CDR3, the HTBI primer set was used. Using its own MiXCR run on the multiplex PCR reads, TCRdb lists one record per CDR3 protein. The sample carries approximately 630,000 distinct CDR3 sequences, under 20% recorded once. Stable Graves' hyperthyroidism denoted no ophthalmopathy progression over 18 months. Each 10 ml fresh peripheral blood draw supplied the PBMCs. The data derive from a study of T cells in Graves' hyperthyroidism and ophthalmopathy. Overall study: Peripheral blood was taken when the disease was first diagnosed, before any treatment began. Study-wide results and caveats: Most thyroid clonotypes expanded above 0.001 were also detected in blood.

The CDR3 loop spans 15 amino acids. The germline V gene encodes CDR1 MDHEN and CDR2 SYDVKM. Trimming shortened V by 2 bases and J by 5 bases, and 16 bases separated the two germline ends. The chain joins TRBV28 to TRBJ2-7; a weak D match, TRBD1 (6 bases). Source material: blood. This sequence originates from a woman aged 30 to 39 with Graves' hyperthyroidism. CDR3 DNA sequence: TGTGCCAGCAGTTTACAGGGGCAGGGTTGGCACGAGCAGTACTTC. Its protein is CASSLQGQGWHEQYF.